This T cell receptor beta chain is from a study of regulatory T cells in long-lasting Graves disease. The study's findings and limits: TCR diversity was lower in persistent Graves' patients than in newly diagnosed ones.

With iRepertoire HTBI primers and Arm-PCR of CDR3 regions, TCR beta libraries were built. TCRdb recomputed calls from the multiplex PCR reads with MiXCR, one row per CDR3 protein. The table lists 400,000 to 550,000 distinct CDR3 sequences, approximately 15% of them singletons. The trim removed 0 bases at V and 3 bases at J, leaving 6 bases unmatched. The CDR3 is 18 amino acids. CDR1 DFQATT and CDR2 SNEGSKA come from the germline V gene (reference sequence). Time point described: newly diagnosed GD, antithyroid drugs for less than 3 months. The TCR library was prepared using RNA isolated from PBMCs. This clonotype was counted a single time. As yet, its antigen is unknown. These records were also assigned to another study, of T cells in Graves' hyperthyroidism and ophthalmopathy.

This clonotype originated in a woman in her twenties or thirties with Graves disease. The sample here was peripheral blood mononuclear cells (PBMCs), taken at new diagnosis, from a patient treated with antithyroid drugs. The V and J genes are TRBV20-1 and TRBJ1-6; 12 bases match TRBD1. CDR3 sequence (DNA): TGCAGTGCTAGAGATAAGGGACAGGGGGCTCGCTATAATTCACCCCTCCACTTT. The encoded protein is CSARDKGQGARYNSPLHF.